This T cell receptor (beta chain) was sequenced during a study of cytomegalovirus exposure and HLA in healthy donors. About the research overall: T cells numbering 150 million to 200 million yielded 90 million to 140 million unique TCR beta sequences in an earlier analysis.

Primers included in the PCR were 60 Vbeta and 13 Jbeta primers. Assay: immunoSEQ multiplex PCR; the TCRdb copy retains only in-frame clones and omits some. In the table there are over 100,000 clones, roughly four fifths of which are singletons. Germline values: CDR1 MNHNS, CDR2 SASEGT. V was pared by 4 bases and J by 2 bases, with 2 bases of the junction left unmatched. CDR3 length: 14 amino acids. Healthy individuals who donated bone marrow served as the donors. The sample consisted of PBMCs. The genes are TRBV6-1 and TRBJ2-3; 8 nucleotides line up with TRBD2. The origin of this receptor is a woman aged 45-59 years in good health and CMV-seropositive. CDR3 residues: CASSGGLATDTQYF. The CDR3 DNA reads as TGTGCCAGCAGTGGCGGACTAGCCACAGATACGCAGTATTTT.